This record concerns one T cell receptor beta chain sequence. This entry belongs to a study of shared clonotypes between healthy human individuals. Sequenced by immunoSEQ multiplex PCR; TCRdb stores in-frame clones only, minus some. The sample consists of about 470,000 clones, around 79% of them appearing once. Sequencing used PBMCs. The receptor was isolated from a woman between 35 and 50 years old in good health. Some clones in this sample may be carry-over from other donors' samples.

CDR3 nucleotide sequence: TGCGCCAGCAGCTTAGGATGGGGTAGCTCCTACAATGAGCAGTTCTTC. Its translation: CASSLGWGSSYNEQFF. The chain employs TRBV5-1 and TRBJ2-1; no clear D. The V and J ends lost 2 bases and 0 bases respectively, with 12 bases between them. Germline V gives CDR1 SGHRS, CDR2 YFSETQ. This CDR3 has 16 amino acids.